A single sample is the source of the 14 T cell receptor beta chains below, sequenced in a study of T cells in Graves' hyperthyroidism and ophthalmopathy. Researchers took RNA transcripts and amplified the TCR beta CDR3 regions from them. The HTBI set primed first-round TCR CDR3 RT-PCR. MiXCR was run by TCRdb on the multiplex PCR reads, yielding one entry per CDR3 protein. This sample has about 500,000 distinct CDR3 sequences, with 46% found just once. Sequencing was performed on peripheral blood or thyroid tissue (not recorded which). The receptor source for this set is an adult woman with Graves' disease, either hyperthyroidism or ophthalmopathy (not recorded which).

This clonotype has only a few counts. This rearrangement joins TRBV29-1 to TRBJ1-2; D perhaps matches TRBD1 (6 bases). CDR3 length: 12 residues. Germline values: CDR1 SQVTM, CDR2 ANQGSEA. The ends were cut back, 4 bases at V and 6 bases at J, with 12 bases in the middle. CDR3 loop: CSVVQTGHGYTF. In DNA, the CDR3 is TGCAGCGTTGTCCAGACAGGTCATGGCTACACCTTC.

This clonotype came up once. The chain has TRBV20-1 and TRBJ1-5; 7 bases are shared with TRBD1. Per germline, CDR1 DFQATT and CDR2 SNEGSKA (reference sequence). The V segment lost 5 bases and the J segment 3 bases; nucleotides outside the gene matches: 4. CDR3 length: 13 amino acids. This CDR3 reads CSAVDRPNQPQHF. The CDR3 DNA sequence: TGCAGTGCTGTGGACAGGCCCAATCAGCCCCAGCATTTT.

The chain links TRBV5-1 to TRBJ2-7, with D perhaps TRBD1 (6 bases). With 5 bases removed from V and 7 bases from J, the gap between germline ends came to 22 bases. Germline CDR1 reads SGHRS; CDR2 reads YFSETQ. This CDR3 has 15 residues. The DNA for the CDR3 is TGCGCCAGCAGTGAGTACCGAACAGGGACGGGGGAGCAGTACTTC. Residues: CASSEYRTGTGEQYF.

This clonotype was detected only once. V gene TRBV10-3 combines with J gene TRBJ2-2, with 10 bases fitting TRBD1. V dropped 7 bases and J dropped 0; count of bases not matched to a gene: 5. The V gene's germline CDR1 is ENHRY and CDR2 SYGVKD. The CDR3 length is 16 residues. The CDR3: CAITRGTGANTGELFF. Written as DNA, the CDR3 is TGTGCCATCACCCGGGGGACAGGGGCGAACACCGGGGAGCTGTTTTTT.

This clonotype was picked up a small number of times. The rearrangement links TRBV29-1 to TRBJ1-1; D unclear. V lost 1 base and J 5 bases, leaving 11 bases between the germline ends. Germline assignment: CDR1 SQVTM and CDR2 ANQGSEA. The CDR3 consists of 13 residues. The CDR3: CSVEAQAWTEAFF. The CDR3, as DNA: TGCAGCGTTGAAGCTCAGGCGTGGACTGAAGCTTTCTTT.

The gene calls are TRBV15 and TRBJ1-1; no reliable D call. V gave up 1 base and J gave up 1 base, with 4 bases separating them. Germline assignment: CDR1 LNHNV and CDR2 YYDKDF (reference sequence). The CDR3 contains 13 residues. CDR3 in DNA: TGTGCCACCAGCAGAGCCGCGAACACTGAAGCTTTCTTT. This encodes CATSRAANTEAFF.

This chain uses TRBV20-1 with TRBJ1-2, with a possible D match to TRBD1 (5 bases). The CDR3 has 14 amino acids. Trimming removed 0 bases from V and 8 bases from J, with 16 bases in between. Germline CDR1 and CDR2: DFQATT and SNEGSKA (reference sequence). This CDR3 is CSARDFSGLSGYTF. The CDR3 DNA reads as TGCAGTGCTAGAGATTTTTCAGGGCTCAGCGGCTACACCTTC.

This clonotype was counted at least ten times. The gene calls are TRBV3-1 and TRBJ2-5; 11 bases align to TRBD2. Trimming removed 2 bases from V and 4 bases from J; junction bases left unmatched: 15. The CDR3 length is 19 residues. Germline V gene lookup returns CDR1 LGHDT and CDR2 YNNKEL (reference sequence). The CDR3 DNA reads TGTGCCAGCAGCCAATCAGGCAAGTCGGGACTAGCGGAGCTAGAGACCCAGTACTTC. Its translation is CASSQSGKSGLAELETQYF.

The J gene is TRBJ2-6, the V gene TRBV10-3; 7 bases are a match to TRBD1. V shed 0 bases and J 1 base; nucleotides not matched to a gene: 21. The CDR3 covers 23 residues. The germline CDR1 and CDR2 sequences are ENHRY and SYGVKD. CDR3 in amino acids: CAISESKPGQLPVGPSGANVLTF. CDR3 bases: TGTGCCATCAGTGAGTCGAAGCCGGGACAGCTTCCCGTGGGACCGTCTGGGGCCAACGTCCTGACTTTC.

The V gene is TRBV7-9, the J gene TRBJ2-6, with 7 bases aligning to TRBD1. The germline V gene has CDR1 SEHNR and CDR2 FQNEAQ (reference sequence). V trimming: 3 bases; J trimming: 3 bases; junction bases outside the gene matches: 8. The length of the CDR3 is 17 residues. Here the CDR3 reads CASSFASTGFGANVLTF. The CDR3, as DNA: TGTGCCAGCAGCTTCGCATCGACAGGGTTTGGGGCCAACGTCCTGACTTTC.

This chain links TRBV29-1 with TRBJ1-5; TRBD1 might be the D (6 bases). Looked up from germline, CDR1 is SQVTM and CDR2 is ANQGSEA. This CDR3 has 13 residues. The V end lost 4 bases, the J end lost 0 bases, and 7 bases lay between the germline ends. The chain's CDR3 is CSVVGGSNQPQHF. The CDR3 DNA follows: TGCAGCGTTGTAGGGGGTAGCAATCAGCCCCAGCATTTT.

This clonotype was counted a few times. The rearrangement joins TRBV2 to TRBJ2-6, with D perhaps TRBD1 or TRBD2 (7 bases each). This CDR3 region has 18 residues. With 4 bases removed from V and 2 bases from J, the gap between germline ends came to 18 bases. Germline CDR1 reads SNHLY; CDR2 reads FYNNEI. The CDR3 nucleotides read TGTGCCAGCAGTGCCCAGGGGGGGGGCGCTCCTGGGGCCAACGTCCTGACTTTC. Translating gives CASSAQGGGAPGANVLTF.

Many counts were recorded for this clonotype. The rearrangement joins TRBV12-3 or TRBV12-4 to TRBJ2-2; either TRBD1 or TRBD2 may fit D (5 bases each). V lost 5 bases to trimming and J lost 6 bases, with 13 bases between them. CDR3 length equals 14 residues. Written as DNA, the CDR3 is TGTGCCAGCAGTACCTTATTGGGGGCCGGGGAGCTGTTTTTT. Its translation: CASSTLLGAGELFF.

The chain joins TRBV29-1 to TRBJ2-7, with D uncertain. Trimming shortened V by 4 bases and J by 0 bases, and 10 bases separated the two germline ends. This CDR3 has 13 residues. Germline CDR1 and CDR2: SQVTM and ANQGSEA. CDR3 amino acids: CSVGATSSYEQYF. DNA of the CDR3: TGCAGCGTTGGGGCCACCAGCTCCTACGAGCAGTACTTC.